This T cell receptor (beta chain) was profiled in a study of cytomegalovirus exposure and HLA in healthy donors (dated by TCRdb to about 2017). As for the study more broadly: An earlier analysis of some 550 of the donors reported approximately 300 Gb of sequence data and 120 million or so unique TCR beta sequences from some 180 million T cells. An earlier analysis of 587 of the donors applied high-throughput TCR beta sequencing to assess whether each TCR beta V gene segment acted as functional or pseudogenic. The aim of the study was to test whether cataloging public T cell receptors could identify signatures of past pathogen exposure. On average, about 240,000 unique TCR beta nucleotide sequences were sequenced per donor among fewer than 500 genotyped donors of the cohort, with 15% to 20% of those sequences being non-productive. Donor age, sex, ethnicity and CMV serostatus were compiled together with the repertoire data. All discovery cohort repertoires had been generated using a single sequencing platform. An early release covering roughly 600 HLA-typed donors comprised about 290 gigabases of sequencing data and approximately 85 million unique TCR sequences. The study combined high-throughput TCR immunosequencing, statistical association of individual TCRs with disease status, and machine learning to predict cytomegalovirus infection status. A later analysis re-analyzed previously published TCR beta repertoires from roughly 630 donors and added high-resolution HLA genotyping to study TCR occurrence patterns. Typing coverage differed by locus: A, B, C, DRB1 and DQB1 were typed in roughly 629-630 donors, DQA1 in about 550, DPA1 in around 600, and DPB1 in 400 to 490. Both class I and class II loci were covered by HLA typing, at four-digit resolution. Rather than using new phenotypic data, the later analysis identified candidate immune exposures from TCR beta sequences and from how often those sequences occurred across donors. The study used immunosequencing to profile the T cell repertoires of around 600 subjects and linked those repertoires to cytomegalovirus serostatus. A later genetic analysis used genome-wide SNP genotypes for about three fifths of the roughly 700 donors, treating that subset as a discovery cohort. Along with the roughly 670-subject first cohort, a separate validation cohort of around 110 different subjects was used. Of the roughly 400 genotyped donors, roughly 76% were placed in the genetic ancestry cluster associated with self-reported Caucasian donors. Five DR-DQ haplotypes were treated as single units for association and clustering because of strong linkage in the cohort. Summary of the overall study and its limitations: Cytomegalovirus status was reported to be diagnosed by the classifier with high specificity and sensitivity in both the original and validation cohorts. According to the authors, the approach could potentially be generalized to other disease states and immunological phenotypes. While some public TCRs were present in many individuals, most TCR sequences turned up only very rarely across donors. Correlated functional status among segregating V segments might reflect linkage disequilibrium, but an unknown experimental factor could not be ruled out. In an earlier analysis of some 640 of the donors, most TCR beta V segments were observed in productive rearrangements about 87% or about 30% of the time, broadly matching IMGT annotations. Assigning TCR associations to individual alleles was difficult when HLA alleles, especially DR and DQ, strongly co-occurred. At a false discovery rate of 0.05, a later analysis linked 16,951 TCR beta sequences to specific HLA alleles. Roughly uniform sequencing depth across donors was assumed in presence/absence analyses, although this assumption may not hold. The study listed 170 or so TCR beta chains as associated with cytomegalovirus. A further reported finding was that TCR beta sequences accurately predicted the HLA-A and HLA-B alleles for most subjects in the first cohort. Because HLA typing was missing for some donors at each locus, association tests included only the typed subset. In a later analysis, TCR association rates were found to vary across HLA loci, with the most associated TCRs seen for DRB1 alleles and the fewest for HLA-C alleles. Over 15 rarely observed V segments, including chromosome 9 orphons, were excluded from the earlier analysis of 550 to 700 of the donors because counts were too low. Only TCR beta chains were sequenced in this cohort, and the absence of alpha or paired-chain data limited detectable features. According to a later analysis, most CMV-associated TCR beta chains appeared to be HLA-restricted, and the HLA associations seemed to be driven largely by CMV exposure. Immune exposure information for the cohort was limited to CMV serostatus. Several of the top co-occurrence clusters appeared to be linked to parvovirus B19, influenza, CMV and Epstein-Barr virus, according to a later analysis. A few of the identified cytomegalovirus-associated TCR beta chains were confirmed in vitro to be specific for cytomegalovirus antigens. Compared with equally common non-associated chains, HLA-associated TCR beta chains in a later analysis were more clonally expanded and had lower generation probabilities. Some IMGT-functional V segments, including TRBV6-2 and TRBV6-3, could not be told apart with the 87-base-pair reads, so those segments were excluded. According to a later genetic analysis, donors in an Asian-associated ancestry cluster had fewer N-insertions in productive TCRs than the approximately 700-donor mean. In a later genetic analysis, a missense DCLRE1C variant was associated with V-gene and J-gene trimming of TCR beta chains, and the association was replicated in an independent cohort. A group of highly shared sequence variants was considered likely to be a technical artifact of the sequencing pipeline.

The cohort comprised 666 healthy bone marrow donors. At the time of sampling, all cohort members were nominally healthy, though unrecorded immune exposures were likely present. The donor tested CMV seropositive and was one of the 289 seropositive cohort members. Each donor provided a peripheral blood sample, and peripheral blood mononuclear cells were used for TCR beta sequencing. Genomic DNA extraction from the blood cell samples was performed with the Qiagen DNeasy Blood Extraction Kit. Taken from the germline V gene (reference sequence), the CDR1 and CDR2 loops are SEHNR and FQNEAQ. The CDR3 numbers 12 residues from cysteine through phenylalanine. CDR3 DNA only is kept here, 36 bases in frame from base 1. Trimming at the junction amounts to 4 bases on V and 6 bases on J, and the germline ends lie 10 bases apart. Libraries were constructed by the immunoSEQ multiplex PCR assay. For the multiplex PCR, a mixture combining 60 forward primers for TCR Vbeta segments and 13 reverse primers for TCR Jbeta segments was used. A multiplex PCR assay on genomic DNA amplified the CDR3 region of rearranged TCR beta genes. On the Illumina HiSeq System, the amplified TCR beta libraries were sequenced as 87-base-pair reads. In the original analysis: A later analysis tallied tens of millions of unique TCR beta chains across the 640 or so repertoires, and around 12 million of those chains were shared by two or more donors. Raw reads were error-corrected and collapsed into unique sequences by a nearest-neighbor algorithm in which closely related sequences were merged to remove PCR and sequencing errors. CDR3 sequences were aligned to IMGT reference sequences to assign V, D and J gene segments. For a sequence to be retained, a match of at least six nucleotides to both a V gene segment and a J gene segment was required. A rearrangement was called productive if the CDR3 had no stop codons and remained in frame with V and J, and every other rearrangement was called non-productive. Following IMGT convention, CDR3 was defined as the stretch from the second conserved V-encoded cysteine up to the conserved J-encoded phenylalanine. The earlier analysis of roughly 590 of the donors excluded sequences that lacked an unambiguous match to a single V gene segment. In an earlier analysis of around 600 of the donors, V segments were called functional above 56.7% productive rearrangements and were called segregating when the between-donor standard deviation exceeded 5%. A statistical classification framework was developed to diagnose cytomegalovirus status using the catalog of TCR beta chain sequences. A later analysis assigned V and J genes by comparing TCR nucleotide sequences with IMGT/GENE-DB human TR gene sequences. The TCRdist pipeline was used in a later analysis to assign CDR3 sequences and most-parsimonious VDJ recombination scenarios. In a later analysis, every TCR beta chain was defined by the combination of its CDR3 amino acid sequence and its V-gene family, and reads without a unique V-gene family were dropped. As a way to deal with suspected cross-contamination and a sequencing artifact, a later analysis dropped approximately 590 nucleotide sequences that were highly shared and had low generation probability. In a later analysis, a clonal expansion index for each public chain was calculated from normalized within-repertoire ranks of inferred template counts. In a later analysis, generation probabilities were computed with a VDJ recombination model fitted to out-of-frame rearrangements, and the resulting probabilities were checked against IGoR. In a later analysis, TCR-TCR, TCR-HLA and TCR-CMV co-occurrence was scored with hypergeometric tests, and a repertoire-size bias correction was applied to TCR pairs. A later analysis estimated false discovery rates by permuting HLA or CMV assignments 20 times. In a later analysis, co-occurring TCRs were grouped using DBSCAN, with TCRdist sequence similarity added in when clustering inside HLA-allele-positive subsets. For co-occurrence clustering, repertoires with fewer than 30,000 or more than 120,000 public chains were excluded, along with roughly 5 repertoires with anomalous nucleotide sharing. TCRdb took this table from immuneACCESS and kept in-frame rearrangements with V and J called. Such tables lack part of the clones; where checked against another copy, unresolved V genes explain under half of the gap, and the rest is unexplained. V and J calls and clone size are those listed in that table; D and trimming were worked out from the DNA. For this sample the table gives 90,000 to 100,000 clones, of which roughly 80% were detected only once. The leading ten clones occupy over 15% of the sample.

Relative to its sample, this clone is medium-sized (0.01 to 0.1%). The antigen it recognizes is unknown. No clone much larger than this one lies a single base away; base qualities are absent. The sequenced sample was PBMCs. The receptor was isolated from a man aged 55 to 70 in good health and CMV-seropositive. The chain links TRBV7-9 with TRBJ2-7; a tentative D match to TRBD2 spans 6 bases. The DNA sequence is TGTGCCAGCAGCTCGACTAGTTCCGAGCAGTACTTC. It is translated as CASSSTSSEQYF.